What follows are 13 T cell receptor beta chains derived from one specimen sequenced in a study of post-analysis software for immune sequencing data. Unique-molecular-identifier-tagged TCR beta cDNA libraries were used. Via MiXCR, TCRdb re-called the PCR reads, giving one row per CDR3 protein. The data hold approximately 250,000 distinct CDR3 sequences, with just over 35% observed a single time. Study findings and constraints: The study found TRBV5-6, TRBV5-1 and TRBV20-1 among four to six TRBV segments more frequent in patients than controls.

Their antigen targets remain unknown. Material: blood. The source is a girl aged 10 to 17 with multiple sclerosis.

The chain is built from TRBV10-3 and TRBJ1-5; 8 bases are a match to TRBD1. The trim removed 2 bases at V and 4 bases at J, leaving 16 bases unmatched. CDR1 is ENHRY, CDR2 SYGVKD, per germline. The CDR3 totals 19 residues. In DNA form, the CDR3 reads TGTGCCATCAGTGAGCTCACCCTAGGACAGGGAGGCCCAAATCAGCCCCAGCATTTT. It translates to CAISELTLGQGGPNQPQHF.

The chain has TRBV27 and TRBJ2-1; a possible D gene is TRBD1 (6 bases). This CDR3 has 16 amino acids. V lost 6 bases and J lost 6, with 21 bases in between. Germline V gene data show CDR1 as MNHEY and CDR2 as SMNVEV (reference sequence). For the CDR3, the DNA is TGTGCCAGCAGCGAATTAGGCAGGGGCCCCTCCAATGAGCAGTTCTTC. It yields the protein CASSELGRGPSNEQFF.

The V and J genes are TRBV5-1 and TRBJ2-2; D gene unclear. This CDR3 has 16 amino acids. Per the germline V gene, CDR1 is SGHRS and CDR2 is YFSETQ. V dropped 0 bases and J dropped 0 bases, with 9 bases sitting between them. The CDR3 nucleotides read TGCGCCAGCAGCTTGGCCAACAGCGCGAACACCGGGGAGCTGTTTTTT. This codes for CASSLANSANTGELFF.

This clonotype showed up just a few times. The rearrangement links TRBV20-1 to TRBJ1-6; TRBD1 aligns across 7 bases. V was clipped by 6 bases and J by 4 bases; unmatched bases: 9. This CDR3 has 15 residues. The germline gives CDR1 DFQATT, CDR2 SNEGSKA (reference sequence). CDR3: CSAKDRSLYNSPLHF. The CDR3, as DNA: TGCAGTGCGAAGGACAGGTCACTTTATAATTCACCCCTCCACTTT.

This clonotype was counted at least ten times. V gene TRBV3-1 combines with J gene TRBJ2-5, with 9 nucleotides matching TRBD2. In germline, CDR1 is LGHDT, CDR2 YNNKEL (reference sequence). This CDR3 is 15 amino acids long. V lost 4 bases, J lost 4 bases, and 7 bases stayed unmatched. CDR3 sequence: CASSPWTSATETQYF. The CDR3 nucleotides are TGTGCCAGCAGCCCGTGGACTAGCGCTACAGAGACCCAGTACTTC.

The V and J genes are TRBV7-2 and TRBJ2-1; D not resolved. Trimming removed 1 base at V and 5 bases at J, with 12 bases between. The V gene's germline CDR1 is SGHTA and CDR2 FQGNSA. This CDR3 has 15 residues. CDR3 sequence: CASSLGRTQDNEQFF. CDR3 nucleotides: TGTGCCAGCAGCTTAGGCAGGACGCAGGACAATGAGCAGTTCTTC.

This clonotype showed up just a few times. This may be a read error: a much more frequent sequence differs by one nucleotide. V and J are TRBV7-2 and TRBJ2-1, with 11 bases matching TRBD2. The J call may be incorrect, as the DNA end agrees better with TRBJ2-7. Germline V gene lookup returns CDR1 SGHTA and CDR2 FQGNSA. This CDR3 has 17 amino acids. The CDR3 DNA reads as TGTGCCAGCAGCCCGACCCCGGGACTAGCGGTATACAATGAGCAGTACTTC. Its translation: CASSPTPGLAVYNEQYF.

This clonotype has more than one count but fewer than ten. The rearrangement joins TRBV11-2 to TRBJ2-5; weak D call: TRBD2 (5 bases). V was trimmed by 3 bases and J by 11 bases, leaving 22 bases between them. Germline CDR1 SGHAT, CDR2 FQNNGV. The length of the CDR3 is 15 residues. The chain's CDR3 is CASSLVGGPLEEQYF. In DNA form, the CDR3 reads TGTGCCAGCAGCTTGGTAGGAGGACCGCTAGAAGAGCAGTACTTC.

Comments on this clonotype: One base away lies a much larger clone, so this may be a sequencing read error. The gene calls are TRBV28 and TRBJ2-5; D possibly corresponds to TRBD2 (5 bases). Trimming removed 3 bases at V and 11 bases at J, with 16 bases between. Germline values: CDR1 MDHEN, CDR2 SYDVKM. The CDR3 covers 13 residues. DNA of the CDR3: TGTGCCAGCAGTTTCAGAGGGTTAGGTGGGCAGTACTTC. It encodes CASSFRGLGGQYF.

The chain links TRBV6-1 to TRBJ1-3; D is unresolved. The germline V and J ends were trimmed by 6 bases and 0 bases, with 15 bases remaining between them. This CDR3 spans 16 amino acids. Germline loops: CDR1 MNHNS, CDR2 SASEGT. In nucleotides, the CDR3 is TGTGCCAGCAGGGACCGCCGATCGATCTCTGGAAACACCATATATTTT. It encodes CASRDRRSISGNTIYF.

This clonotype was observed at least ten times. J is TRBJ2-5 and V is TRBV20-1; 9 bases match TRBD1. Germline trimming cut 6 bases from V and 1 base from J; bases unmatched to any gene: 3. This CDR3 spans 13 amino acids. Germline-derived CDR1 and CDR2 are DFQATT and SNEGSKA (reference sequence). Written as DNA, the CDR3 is TGCAGTGCCCCGGGACAGGGCCAAGAGACCCAGTACTTC. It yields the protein CSAPGQGQETQYF.

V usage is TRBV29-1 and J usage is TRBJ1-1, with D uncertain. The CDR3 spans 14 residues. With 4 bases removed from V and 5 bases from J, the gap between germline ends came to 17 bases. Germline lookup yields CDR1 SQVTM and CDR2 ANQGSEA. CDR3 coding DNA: TGCAGCGTTGCAACGGTGGAGAAGGGAACTGAAGCTTTCTTT. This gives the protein CSVATVEKGTEAFF.

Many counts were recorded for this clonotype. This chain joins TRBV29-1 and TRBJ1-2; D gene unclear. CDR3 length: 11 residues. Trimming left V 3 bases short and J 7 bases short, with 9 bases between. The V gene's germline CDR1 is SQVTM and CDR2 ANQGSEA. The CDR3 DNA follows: TGCAGCGTTGAGTCTGCAGGTGGCTACACCTTC. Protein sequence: CSVESAGGYTF. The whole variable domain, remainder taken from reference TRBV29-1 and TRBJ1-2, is SAVISQKPSRDICQRGTSLTIQCQVDSQVTMMFWYRQQPGQSLTLIATANQGSEATYESGFVIDKFPISRPNLTFSTLTVSNMSPEDSSIYLCSVESAGGYTFGSGTRLTVV.